This TCR beta chain was identified during a study of cytomegalovirus exposure and HLA in healthy donors. Background on the study: Among 398 genotyped donors, roughly 81% fell in the Caucasian-associated ancestry cluster. Whole-study results and caveats: Association of a missense DCLRE1C variant with TCR beta V- and J-gene trimming was reported in a later analysis. About 87% or about 30% of the time was how often most TCR beta V segments were productive, according to an earlier analysis. A later analysis found most CMV-associated TCR beta chains apparently HLA-restricted.

Amplification used 60 Vbeta primers and 13 Jbeta primers. The assay was immunoSEQ multiplex PCR, and TCRdb's table has in-frame clones only and misses some. In the table there are some 150,000 clones, roughly four fifths of which are singletons. Note on this clone: Antigen specificity is unknown.

The sample was PBMCs. The TCR was taken from a man in his sixties in good health and CMV-seronegative.

CDR3 sequence reads: CSALLDTSVGYTF. CDR3 nucleotide sequence: TGCAGCGCCTTACTGGACACCTCGGTCGGCTACACCTTC. The chain is built from TRBV29-1 and TRBJ1-2, with D perhaps matching TRBD1 (5 bases). V lost 7 bases to trimming and J lost 8 bases, with 20 bases between them. This CDR3 comprises 13 residues. Per germline, CDR1 SQVTM and CDR2 ANQGSEA.